In this sample, the clone carrying this T cell receptor (beta chain) turned up many times. What it binds is unknown. The source of the sample is a study of spatial heterogeneity in lung cancer. Study details: The correlation between TCR transcript counts in tumor regions and a T cell module score from matched bulk RNA-seq was strong.

Study-wide results and caveats: Expanded intratumoral alpha and beta TCR counts tracked tumor mutation counts. Quantities of ubiquitous and regional expanded TCRs paralleled ubiquitous and regional nonsynonymous mutations, respectively.

TCRdb reanalysed the 5' RACE reads using MiXCR and keeps one entry per CDR3 protein. The sample lists around 12,000 distinct CDR3 sequences, under 7% seen once, with roughly 11% in the top ten. Time point noted: sample taken at primary tumor resection. This TCR derives from a female donor with early-stage non-small cell lung cancer. Sequenced here: lung tumor tissue, sampled at surgery.

In nucleotides, the CDR3 is TGCGCCAGCAGCCAAGATAGGCGGTTGGAGACCCAGTACTTC. It encodes CASSQDRRLETQYF. The chain is built from TRBV4-3 and TRBJ2-5, with D unclear. Trimming took off 0 bases at V and 5 bases at J, with 10 bases between the two ends. This CDR3 has 14 residues. Germline CDR1 is LGHNA and CDR2 is YSLEER.